These 8 T cell receptor beta chains were sequenced from one sample in a study of regulatory T cells in long-lasting Graves disease. Time point denoted: persistent/refractory GD, antithyroid drugs over 5 years with positive TRAb. The TCR library was prepared using RNA isolated from PBMCs. Construction of the TCR beta libraries employed iRepertoire HTBI primers in conjunction with Arm-PCR of CDR3 regions. TCRdb fed the multiplex PCR reads into MiXCR, producing one record per CDR3 protein. The data contain roughly 700,000 distinct CDR3 sequences, 25% to 30% of them singletons. This specimen was peripheral blood mononuclear cells (PBMCs), taken when the disease was refractory, from a patient treated with antithyroid drugs. The receptor set was obtained from a female donor with Graves disease.

The chain recombines TRBV19 with TRBJ2-7; D is undetermined. Trimming took off 6 bases at V and 9 bases at J, with 21 bases between the two ends. The CDR3 runs to 14 residues. Looked up from germline, CDR1 is LNHDA and CDR2 is SQIVND (reference sequence). CDR3 sequence: CASSQYATERAQYF. CDR3 sequence (DNA): TGTGCCAGTAGCCAATACGCGACGGAACGCGCGCAGTACTTC.

This chain links TRBV30 with TRBJ1-1, with D tentatively TRBD1 (5 bases). V lost 5 bases, J lost 6 bases, and 16 bases lay in between. CDR1 GTSNPN and CDR2 SVGIG come from the germline V gene (reference sequence). The CDR3 is made up of 13 amino acids. In DNA, the CDR3 is TGTGCCTGGGAAGGTGGCAGGGACGCTGAAGCTTTCTTT. Translating it yields CAWEGGRDAEAFF.

This clonotype was seen only a few times. This chain connects TRBV6-1 to TRBJ1-1; tentative D call: TRBD1 (6 bases). The V end lost 8 bases, the J end lost 1 base, and 14 bases lay between the germline ends. Germline V lookup: CDR1 MNHNS, CDR2 SASEGT. The CDR3 loop spans 14 amino acids. The CDR3 loop is CASGASGQNTEAFF. CDR3 nucleotide sequence: TGTGCCAGCGGGGCCTCGGGACAGAACACTGAAGCTTTCTTT.

The rearrangement links TRBV14 to TRBJ2-5; TRBD1 matches at 11 bases. Germline assignment: CDR1 SGHDN and CDR2 FVKESK. This CDR3 region has 16 residues. V was pared by 0 bases and J by 4 bases, with 4 bases of the junction left unmatched. The chain's CDR3 is CASSQDSGTGGETQYF. CDR3 bases: TGTGCCAGCAGCCAAGATTCCGGGACAGGGGGAGAGACCCAGTACTTC.

This clonotype was seen at least ten times. One end of the junction is discordant with germline, which a read error may explain. V and J are TRBV5-1 and TRBJ1-2, with 9 bases identical to TRBD1. CDR3 length: 13 residues. Germline CDR1 reads SGHRS; CDR2 reads YFSETQ. The CDR3 sequence is CASSTGQGGGYTF. CDR3 DNA: TGTGCCAGCAGTACGGGACAGGGAGGCGGCTACACCTTC.

This clonotype appeared a few times. This chain uses TRBV3-1 with TRBJ1-5, with 8 nucleotides matching TRBD1. Germline V lookup: CDR1 LGHDT, CDR2 YNNKEL (reference sequence). The CDR3 length is 15 residues. V shed 2 bases, J shed 6 bases, and the junction held 6 bases outside the gene matches. In DNA, the CDR3 is TGTGCCAGCAGCCAATCCAGGGGGCGTTTTCAGCCCCAGCATTTT. Residues: CASSQSRGRFQPQHF.

For this clonotype: The CDR3 end shows no conserved phenylalanine or tryptophan, and so a read error is likely. This chain uses TRBV2 with TRBJ1-5; D remains unclear. The ends were cut back, 4 bases at V and 0 bases at J, with 16 bases in the middle. Germline assignment: CDR1 SNHLY and CDR2 FYNNEI. The CDR3 is 17 residues long. The CDR3 loop reads CASSGSTKVYSNQPQHS. In DNA form, the CDR3 reads TGTGCCAGCAGTGGCTCAACGAAGGTATATAGCAATCAGCCCCAGCATTCT.

In this sample, this clonotype turned up a few times. The chain uses TRBV20-1 and TRBJ2-7, with TRBD2 identical over 15 bases. The CDR3 is 17 residues long. CDR1 and CDR2 from the germline V gene are DFQATT and SNEGSKA (reference sequence). Losses at the gene ends were 6 bases for V and 5 bases for J; bases not matched to a gene: 14. CDR3 protein: CSAPRGTSGRLTHEQYF. CDR3 in DNA: TGCAGTGCCCCGCGGGGGACTAGCGGGAGGTTGACCCACGAGCAGTACTTC.